A single T cell receptor (beta chain) is shown here with its context. This sample was included in a study of blood T cell repertoires in COVID-19. Study in general: Acute-phase and convalescent COVID-19 samples originated in the United States, Italy and Spain.

Libraries were prepared by immunoSEQ multiplex PCR; TCRdb keeps only in-frame clonotypes and omits some of them. This table has 66,000 or so clones, about 80% appearing once. Deletions cut 2 bases from V and 2 bases from J, with 13 bases between. The germline gives CDR1 KGHSH, CDR2 LQKENI. The CDR3 contains 15 residues. This receptor was obtained from a human donor in a cohort sampled during active COVID-19. Source material: peripheral blood. V is TRBV18 and J is TRBJ2-7; perhaps TRBD1 as D (5 bases). This CDR3 reads CASSPVQQATYEQYF. CDR3 DNA: TGTGCCAGCTCACCAGTTCAACAGGCCACCTACGAGCAGTACTTC.